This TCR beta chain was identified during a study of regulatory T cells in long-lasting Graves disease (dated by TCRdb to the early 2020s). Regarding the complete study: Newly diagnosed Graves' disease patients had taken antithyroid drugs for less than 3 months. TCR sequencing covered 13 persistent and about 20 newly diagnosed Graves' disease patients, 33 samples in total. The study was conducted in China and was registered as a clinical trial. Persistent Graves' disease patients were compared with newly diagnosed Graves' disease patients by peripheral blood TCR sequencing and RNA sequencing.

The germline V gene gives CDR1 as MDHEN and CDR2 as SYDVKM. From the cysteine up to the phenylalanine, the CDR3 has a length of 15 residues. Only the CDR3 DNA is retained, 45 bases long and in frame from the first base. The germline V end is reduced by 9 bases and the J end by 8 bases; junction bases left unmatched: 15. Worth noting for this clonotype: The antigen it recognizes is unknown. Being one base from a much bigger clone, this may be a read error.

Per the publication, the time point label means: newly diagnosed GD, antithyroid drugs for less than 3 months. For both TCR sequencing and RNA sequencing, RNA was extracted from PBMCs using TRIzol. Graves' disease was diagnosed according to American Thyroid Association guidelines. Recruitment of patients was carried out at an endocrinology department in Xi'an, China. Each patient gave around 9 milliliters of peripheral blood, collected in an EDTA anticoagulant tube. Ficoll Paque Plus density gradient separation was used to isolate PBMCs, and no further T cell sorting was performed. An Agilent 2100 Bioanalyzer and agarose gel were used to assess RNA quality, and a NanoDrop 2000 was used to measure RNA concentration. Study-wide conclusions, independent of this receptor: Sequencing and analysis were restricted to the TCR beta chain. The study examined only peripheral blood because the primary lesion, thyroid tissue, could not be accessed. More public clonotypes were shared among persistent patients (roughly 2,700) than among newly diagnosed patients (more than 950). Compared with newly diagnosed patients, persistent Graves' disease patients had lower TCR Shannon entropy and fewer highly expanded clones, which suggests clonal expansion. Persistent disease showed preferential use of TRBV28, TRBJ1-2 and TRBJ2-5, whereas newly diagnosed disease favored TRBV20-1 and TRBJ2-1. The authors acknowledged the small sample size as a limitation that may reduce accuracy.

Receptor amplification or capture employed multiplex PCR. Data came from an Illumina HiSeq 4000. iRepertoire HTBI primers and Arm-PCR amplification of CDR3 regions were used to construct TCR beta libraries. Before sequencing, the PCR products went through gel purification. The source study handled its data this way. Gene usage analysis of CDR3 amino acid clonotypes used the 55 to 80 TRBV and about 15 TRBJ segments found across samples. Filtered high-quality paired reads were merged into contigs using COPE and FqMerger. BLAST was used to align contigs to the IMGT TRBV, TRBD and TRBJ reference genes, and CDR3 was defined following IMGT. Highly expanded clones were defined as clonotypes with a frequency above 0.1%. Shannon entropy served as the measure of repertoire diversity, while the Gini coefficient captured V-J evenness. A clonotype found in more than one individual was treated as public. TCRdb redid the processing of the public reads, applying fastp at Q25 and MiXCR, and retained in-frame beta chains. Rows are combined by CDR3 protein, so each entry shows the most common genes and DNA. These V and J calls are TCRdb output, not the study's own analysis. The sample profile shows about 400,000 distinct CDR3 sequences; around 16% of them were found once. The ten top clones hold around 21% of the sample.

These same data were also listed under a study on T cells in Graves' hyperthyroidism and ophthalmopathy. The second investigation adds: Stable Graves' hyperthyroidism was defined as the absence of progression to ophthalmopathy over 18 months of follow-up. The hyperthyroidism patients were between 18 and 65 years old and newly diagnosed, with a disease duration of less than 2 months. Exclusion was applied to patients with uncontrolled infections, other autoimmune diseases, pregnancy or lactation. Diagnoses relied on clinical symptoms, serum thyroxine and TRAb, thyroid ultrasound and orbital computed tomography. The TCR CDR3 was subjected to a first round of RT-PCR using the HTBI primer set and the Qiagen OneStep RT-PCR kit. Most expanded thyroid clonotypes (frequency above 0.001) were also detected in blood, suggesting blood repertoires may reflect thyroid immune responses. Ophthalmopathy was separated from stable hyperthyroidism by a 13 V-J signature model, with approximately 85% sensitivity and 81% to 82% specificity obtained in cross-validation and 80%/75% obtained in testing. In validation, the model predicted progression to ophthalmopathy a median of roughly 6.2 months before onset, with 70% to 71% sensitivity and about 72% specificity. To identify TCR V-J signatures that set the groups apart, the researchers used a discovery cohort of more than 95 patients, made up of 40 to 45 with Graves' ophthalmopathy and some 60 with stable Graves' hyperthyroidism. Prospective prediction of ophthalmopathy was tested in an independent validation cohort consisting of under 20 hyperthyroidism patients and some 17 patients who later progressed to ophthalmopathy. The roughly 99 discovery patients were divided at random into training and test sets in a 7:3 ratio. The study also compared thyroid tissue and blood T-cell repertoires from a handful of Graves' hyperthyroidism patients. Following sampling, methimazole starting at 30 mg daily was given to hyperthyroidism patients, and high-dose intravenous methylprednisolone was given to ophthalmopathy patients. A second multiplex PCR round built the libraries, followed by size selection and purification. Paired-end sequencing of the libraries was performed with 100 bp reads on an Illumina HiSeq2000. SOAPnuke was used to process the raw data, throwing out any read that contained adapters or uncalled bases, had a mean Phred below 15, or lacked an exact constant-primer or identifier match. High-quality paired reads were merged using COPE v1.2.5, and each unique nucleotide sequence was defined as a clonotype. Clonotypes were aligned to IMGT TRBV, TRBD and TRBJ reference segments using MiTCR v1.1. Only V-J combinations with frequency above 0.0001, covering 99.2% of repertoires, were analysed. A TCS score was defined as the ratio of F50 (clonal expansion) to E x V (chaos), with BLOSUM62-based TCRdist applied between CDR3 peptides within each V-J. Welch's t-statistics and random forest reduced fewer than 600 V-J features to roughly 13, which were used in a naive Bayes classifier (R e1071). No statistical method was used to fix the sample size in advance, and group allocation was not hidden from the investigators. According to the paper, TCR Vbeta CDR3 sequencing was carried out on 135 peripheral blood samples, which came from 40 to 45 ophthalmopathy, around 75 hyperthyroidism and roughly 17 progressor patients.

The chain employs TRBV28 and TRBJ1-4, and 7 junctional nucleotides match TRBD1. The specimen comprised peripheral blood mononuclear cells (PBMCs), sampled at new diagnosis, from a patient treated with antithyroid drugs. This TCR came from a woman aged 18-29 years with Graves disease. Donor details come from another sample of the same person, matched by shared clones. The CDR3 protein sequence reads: CASTVSQGGKEKLFF. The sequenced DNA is TGTGCCAGTACGGTAAGCCAGGGGGGGAAGGAAAAACTGTTTTTT.